These 24 T cell receptor beta chains share one sample of origin, sequenced in a study of blood T cells in healthy people across ages (dated by TCRdb to the mid-2010s). Library prep was done by 5' RACE. A second PCR of roughly 7 to 11 cycles was performed with a sample-barcoded 5' primer and a J-beta primer mix. The public reads were run again by TCRdb, first through fastp at Q25 and then through MiXCR, and only productive beta chains were kept. All rows with the same CDR3 protein become a single entry with the most common DNA and genes. Counted in this sample were fewer than 2,000,000 distinct CDR3 sequences; more than 35% of them appeared once. 23% of the sample rests with the top ten. The specimen sequenced was blood. Receptors were obtained from a human donor in good health.

This clonotype was recorded a few times. This chain joins TRBV28 and TRBJ2-5; TRBD1 matches 9 bases. Germline V gene sequence: CDR1 MDHEN, CDR2 SYDVKM. The CDR3 is made up of 16 amino acids. The V segment lost 2 bases and the J segment 5 bases; nucleotides outside the gene matches: 9. Here the CDR3 DNA reads TGTGCCAGCAGTTTAGGGACAGGGAGGTTCGTGGAGACCCAGTACTTC. Translated: CASSLGTGRFVETQYF.

The chain combines TRBV7-2 with TRBJ1-5; D remains ambiguous. The CDR3 spans 14 residues. Deletions cut 5 bases from V and 0 bases from J, with 8 bases between. Germline-derived CDR1 and CDR2 are SGHTA and FQGNSA. CDR3 sequence reads: CASSREYSNQPQHF. CDR3 bases: TGTGCCAGCAGCCGGGAGTATAGCAATCAGCCCCAGCATTTT.

The genes are TRBV30 and TRBJ2-5; D unresolved. CDR1 is GTSNPN and CDR2 is SVGIG in the germline V gene (reference sequence). The CDR3 covers 11 residues. Deletions cut 3 bases from V and 4 bases from J, with 6 bases between. This chain's CDR3 is CAWRDRETQYF. The CDR3 DNA reads as TGTGCCTGGAGGGATCGAGAGACCCAGTACTTC.

This clonotype was counted only a few times. The chain carries TRBV28 and TRBJ2-7; D might be TRBD1 (5 bases). The CDR3 loop spans 15 amino acids. V was clipped by 5 bases and J by 0 bases, with 14 bases between them. Germline assignment: CDR1 MDHEN and CDR2 SYDVKM. The DNA of the CDR3 is TGTGCCAGCAGTCAAACGGGTAGGGGCTCCTACGAGCAGTACTTC. It codes for CASSQTGRGSYEQYF.

The chain couples TRBV11-1 to TRBJ1-1; 8 bases agree with TRBD1. J lost 2 bases, V lost 2 bases, and 4 bases had no gene match. The CDR3 spans 15 residues. The germline V gene has CDR1 SGHAT and CDR2 FQDESV (reference sequence). The CDR3 sequence is CASSLSGGANTEAFF. The CDR3 nucleotides are TGTGCCAGCAGCTTATCAGGGGGCGCAAACACTGAAGCTTTCTTT.

The chain uses TRBV20-1 and TRBJ2-3, with 7 positions matching TRBD2. This CDR3 contains 19 residues. Germline V lookup: CDR1 DFQATT, CDR2 SNEGSKA (reference sequence). V gave up 6 bases and J gave up 0 bases; unmatched junction bases: 21. CDR3 region: CSARLRQLGLSPSTDTQYF. For the CDR3, the DNA is TGCAGTGCCCGTCTCCGACAGCTGGGACTAAGTCCTAGCACAGATACGCAGTATTTT.

This clonotype was observed a few times. This chain uses TRBV7-2 with TRBJ2-7; no definite D call. The germline CDR1 and CDR2 sequences are SGHTA and FQGNSA. This CDR3 is 15 amino acids long. V lost 5 bases and J lost 4, with 18 bases in between. The CDR3 DNA reads as TGTGCCAGCAGCCTCATACGGGTGTGGGTTTACGAGCAGTACTTC. Its translation: CASSLIRVWVYEQYF.

CDR3 coding DNA: TGCGCCAGCAGCCAGTTCGGTTCGTTACGGGAGACCCAGTACTTC. Residues: CASSQFGSLRETQYF. The genes are TRBV4-1 and TRBJ2-5, with no clear D. Trimming pared 3 bases from V and 5 bases from J, leaving 16 bases between. The CDR3 sequence is 15 residues long. CDR1 and CDR2 (germline): MGHRA, YSYEKL.

This clonotype turned up a few times. The rearrangement joins TRBV29-1 to TRBJ2-6; D remains ambiguous. The CDR3 length is 16 residues. The germline CDR1 and CDR2 sequences are SQVTM and ANQGSEA. With 6 bases removed from V and 0 bases from J, the gap between germline ends came to 15 bases. The CDR3 here is CSVLYVLGSGANVLTF. The CDR3 DNA follows: TGCAGCGTCCTGTACGTTTTGGGCTCTGGGGCCAACGTCCTGACTTTC.

This chain uses TRBV4-3 with TRBJ1-1; D remains unclear. This CDR3 is 13 amino acids long. Looked up from germline, CDR1 is LGHNA and CDR2 is YSLEER. With 0 bases removed from V and 5 bases from J, the gap between germline ends came to 7 bases. The CDR3 DNA reads as TGCGCCAGCAGCCAAGATACGTGGACTGAAGCTTTCTTT. Encoded protein: CASSQDTWTEAFF.

J is TRBJ1-2 and V is TRBV12-3 or TRBV12-4, with TRBD1 as a possible D gene (5 bases). V was cut by 3 bases and J by 6 bases, with 11 bases left in between. The CDR3 extends over 13 amino acids. This chain's CDR3 is CASSLAGMNGYTF. In DNA, the CDR3 is TGTGCCAGCAGTTTGGCAGGGATGAATGGCTACACCTTC.

The chain carries TRBV5-6 and TRBJ2-1; D is ambiguous. V was trimmed by 3 bases and J by 14 bases, leaving 12 bases between them. Germline-derived CDR1 and CDR2 are SGHDT and YYEEEE. This CDR3 comprises 11 residues. The CDR3 reads CASSYYQQEFF. For the CDR3, the DNA is TGTGCCAGCAGCTACTACCAGCAGGAGTTCTTC.

In this sample, this clonotype turned up many times. CDR3 amino acids: CASSPLGGDYGYTF. The CDR3 nucleotides are TGCGCCAGCAGCCCTCTGGGTGGGGACTATGGCTACACCTTC. V usage is TRBV4-3 and J usage is TRBJ1-2; D is unresolved. Per germline, CDR1 LGHNA and CDR2 YSLEER. The V end was cut by 4 bases, the J end by 3 bases, with 12 bases between. The CDR3 runs to 14 residues.

CDR3 DNA sequence: TGTGCCAGCAGTGCCTTGACTAGTCTGGTCCACAATGAGCAGTTCTTC. This translates into CASSALTSLVHNEQFF. The J gene is TRBJ2-1, the V gene TRBV6-1, with D perhaps TRBD2 (6 bases). The length of the CDR3 is 16 residues. Per germline, CDR1 MNHNS and CDR2 SASEGT. V lost 4 bases to trimming and J lost 5 bases, with 18 bases between them.

The V call is TRBV13, the J call TRBJ2-1, with a possible D match to TRBD2 (9 bases). The CDR3 has 18 residues. V lost 5 bases and J lost 3, with 23 bases in between. CDR1 is PRHDT and CDR2 is FYEKMQ in the germline V gene (reference sequence). The CDR3 coding sequence is TGTGCCAGCAGCGAAGACAGGGGTAGCGGGGGATACTACAATGAGCAGTTCTTC. Its protein product is CASSEDRGSGGYYNEQFF.

The chain joins TRBV29-1 to TRBJ2-4, with 10 positions matching TRBD2. The DNA end is a closer match to TRBJ2-7, so the J assignment may be wrong. Germline V gives CDR1 SQVTM, CDR2 ANQGSEA. The CDR3 runs to 17 residues. This CDR3 is CSVEPTSGVTASDEQYF. The CDR3 nucleotides are TGCAGCGTTGAACCCACTAGCGGGGTCACTGCAAGCGACGAGCAGTACTTC.

This clonotype was recorded a few times. This CDR3 is CASSYGSGGNEQFF. The CDR3 nucleotides are TGTGCCAGCAGTTACGGTAGCGGGGGTAATGAGCAGTTCTTC. The chain employs TRBV6-2 or TRBV6-3 and TRBJ2-1; TRBD2 agrees at 9 bases. After removal of 2 bases from V and 7 bases from J, the junction contained 3 bases not matched to a gene. This CDR3 is built from 14 residues. Germline V gene lookup returns CDR1 MNHEY and CDR2 SVGEGT.

The J gene is TRBJ1-1, the V gene TRBV6-6; possible D gene TRBD1, 5 bases. This CDR3 contains 15 residues. V shed 5 bases and J shed 5 bases, with 18 bases lying between them. The germline CDR1 and CDR2 sequences are MNHNY and SVGAGI (reference sequence). The CDR3 DNA reads TGTGCCAGCAGTCCCATCTCCGGGGGAGGTACTGAAGCTTTCTTT. As protein: CASSPISGGGTEAFF.

The chain has TRBV7-3 and TRBJ1-2, with 9 bases lining up with TRBD1. V gave up 5 bases and J gave up 3 bases; unmatched junction bases: 7. CDR3 size: 15 residues. CDR1 and CDR2 from the germline V gene are SGHTA and FQGTGA. The CDR3 bases are TGTGCCAGCAGCCCCGGGACAGGGTCGGACTATGGCTACACCTTC. It specifies CASSPGTGSDYGYTF.

The V and J genes are TRBV7-2 and TRBJ2-3; D gene ambiguous. This CDR3 region has 15 residues. In germline, CDR1 is SGHTA, CDR2 FQGNSA. The ends were cut back, 1 base at V and 0 bases at J, with 8 bases in the middle. In DNA form, the CDR3 reads TGTGCCAGCAGCTTAGGGCACTGGAGCACAGATACGCAGTATTTT. It specifies CASSLGHWSTDTQYF. Combining the CDR3 with reference TRBV7-2 and TRBJ2-3 gives the whole variable domain GAGVSQSPSNKVTEKGKDVELRCDPISGHTALYWYRQSLGQGLEFLIYFQGNSAPDKSGLPSDRFSAERTGGSVSTLTIQRTQQEDSAVYLCASSLGHWSTDTQYFGPGTRLTVL.

The table lists this clonotype with a few counts. The CDR3 sequence: CASSYDTKRYEQYF. The CDR3 DNA reads TGTGCCAGCAGTTACGACACAAAGCGCTACGAGCAGTACTTC. The chain carries TRBV6-5 and TRBJ2-7; D gene uncertain. The germline V gene encodes CDR1 MNHEY and CDR2 SVGAGI. This CDR3 has 14 residues. V lost 2 bases to trimming and J lost 3 bases, with 11 bases between them.

This clonotype was observed a few times. The V gene is TRBV7-8, the J gene TRBJ2-7; 8 nucleotides line up with TRBD1. The CDR3 contains 15 residues. V was clipped by 4 bases and J by 6 bases; unmatched bases: 11. Per the germline V gene, CDR1 is SGHVS and CDR2 is FQNEAQ. This CDR3 is CASSSTRDRRSEQYF. The CDR3 DNA sequence: TGTGCCAGCAGCTCCACGAGGGACAGGCGGTCCGAGCAGTACTTC.

The sample holds a few counts of this clonotype. This sequence joins TRBV27 and TRBJ2-3; D is possibly TRBD2 (5 bases). From germline, CDR1 is MNHEY and CDR2 SMNVEV (reference sequence). The CDR3 runs to 14 residues. Trimming left V 3 bases short and J 0 bases short, with 7 bases between. In nucleotides, the CDR3 is TGTGCCAGCAGTTTTTGGGAGAGCACAGATACGCAGTATTTT. Translating it yields CASSFWESTDTQYF.

This clonotype was detected a few times. This chain uses TRBV27 with TRBJ1-2; TRBD1 aligns across 9 bases. Germline V gives CDR1 MNHEY, CDR2 SMNVEV (reference sequence). V lost 3 bases and J lost 10; bases outside the gene matches: 15. The CDR3 covers 16 residues. DNA of the CDR3: TGTGCCAGCAGTTTCGGGACAGGGACACTTCTCGATGACTACACCTTC. Its translation is CASSFGTGTLLDDYTF.